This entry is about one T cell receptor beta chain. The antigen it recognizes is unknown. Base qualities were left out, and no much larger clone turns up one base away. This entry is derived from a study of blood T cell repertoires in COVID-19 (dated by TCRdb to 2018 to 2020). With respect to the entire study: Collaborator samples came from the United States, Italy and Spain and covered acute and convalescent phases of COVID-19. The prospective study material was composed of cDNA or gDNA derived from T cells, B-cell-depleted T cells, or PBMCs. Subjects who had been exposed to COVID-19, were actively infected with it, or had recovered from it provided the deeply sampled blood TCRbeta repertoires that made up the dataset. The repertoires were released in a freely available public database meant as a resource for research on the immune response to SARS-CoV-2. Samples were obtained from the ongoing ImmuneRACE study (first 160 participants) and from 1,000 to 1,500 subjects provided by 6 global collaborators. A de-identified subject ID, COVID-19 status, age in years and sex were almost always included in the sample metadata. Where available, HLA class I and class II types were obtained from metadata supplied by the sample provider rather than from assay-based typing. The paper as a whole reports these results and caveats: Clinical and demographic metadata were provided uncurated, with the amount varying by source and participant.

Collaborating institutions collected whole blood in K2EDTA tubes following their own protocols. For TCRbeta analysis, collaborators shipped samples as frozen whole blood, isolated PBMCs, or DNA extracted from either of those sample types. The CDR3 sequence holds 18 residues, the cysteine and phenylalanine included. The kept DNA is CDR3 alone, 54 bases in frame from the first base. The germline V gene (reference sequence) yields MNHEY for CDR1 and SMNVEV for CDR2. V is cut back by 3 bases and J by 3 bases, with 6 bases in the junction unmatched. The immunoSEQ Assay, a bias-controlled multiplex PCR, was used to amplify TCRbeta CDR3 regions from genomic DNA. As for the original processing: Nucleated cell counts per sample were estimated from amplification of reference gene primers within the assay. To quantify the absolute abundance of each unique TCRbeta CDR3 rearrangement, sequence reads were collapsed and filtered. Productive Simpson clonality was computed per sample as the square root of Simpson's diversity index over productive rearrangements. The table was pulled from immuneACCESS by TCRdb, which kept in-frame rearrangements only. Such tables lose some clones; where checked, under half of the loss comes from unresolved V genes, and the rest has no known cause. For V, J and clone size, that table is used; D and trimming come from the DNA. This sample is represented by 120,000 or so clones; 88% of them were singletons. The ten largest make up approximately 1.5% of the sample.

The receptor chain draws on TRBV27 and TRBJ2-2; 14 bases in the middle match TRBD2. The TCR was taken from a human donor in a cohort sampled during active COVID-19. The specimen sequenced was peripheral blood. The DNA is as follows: TGTGCCAGCAGTTTGTTGACTAGCGGGGGGGTACACACCGGGGAGCTGTTTTTT. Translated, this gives CASSLLTSGGVHTGELFF.